This TCR beta chain was obtained from a study of T cell responses to AZD1222 COVID-19 vaccine. TCRdb's table, derived via immunoSEQ multiplex PCR, lists solely in-frame clones and lacks some. This sample has roughly 150,000 clones, with roughly 92% found just once. On this clone: Its target is not known. Different DNA sequences within this sample yield the same CDR3.

Whole-study results and caveats: Vaccine-associated CD4 TCRs spanned spike, dominant at 160-218 and 743-854.

The specimen was peripheral blood, collected 28 days after the second AZD1222 dose. This TCR came from an adult who received the AZD1222 COVID-19 vaccine.

The CDR3 loop reads CASTLYEQYF. In DNA form, the CDR3 reads TGTGCCAGCACTCTATACGAGCAGTACTTC. This chain joins TRBV27 and TRBJ2-7, with D unresolved. Trimming removed 7 bases from V and 4 bases from J, with 5 bases in between. Germline V CDR1 and CDR2: MNHEY, SMNVEV (reference sequence). This CDR3 has 10 residues.